The rows below give T cell receptor beta chains drawn from one sample of a study of T cells after posttransplantation cyclophosphamide. Sequencing was performed with immunoSEQ multiplex PCR; in TCRdb, only in-frame clones are kept and a portion is missing. The repertoire holds some 16,000 clones, with almost 85% as singletons. The sample here was PBMCs, taken roughly 350 days after allogeneic stem cell transplant with calcineurin inhibitor and methotrexate. Receptors were obtained from a male patient in his late teens or twenties who received an allogeneic stem cell transplant from a related donor, was CMV-positive, and had no GVHD. The T cells may come from the graft donor. The CDR3 runs from the conserved cysteine through the conserved F or W. The D gene is left open where the match is weak. A clone size is listed for some rows: how often the clone was seen (once, few, many), or a class if it is expanded.

NA | TRBD2 | TRBJ2-1 | TRBV20-1 | CSAGTSGEQFF | TGCAGTGCTGGGACTAGCGGTGAGCAGTTCTTC
NA | TRBD2 | TRBJ2-1 | TRBV28 | CASVRSGRAKSEQFF | TGTGCCAGCGTACGGAGCGGGAGGGCCAAGAGTGAGCAGTTCTTC
NA | TRBD2 | TRBJ2-3 | TRBV7-3 | CASSSLAGGRTDTQYF | TGTGCCAGCAGCTCCTTAGCGGGAGGCCGCACAGATACGCAGTATTTT
NA | NA | TRBJ1-1 | TRBV2 | CASSPLGGRTMNTEAFF | TGTGCCAGCAGTCCCTTGGGAGGTAGGACCATGAACACTGAAGCTTTCTTT
once | NA | TRBJ1-2 | TRBV7-2 | CASSLLGGGGQAGYTF | TGTGCCAGCAGCTTATTGGGTGGGGGGGGGCAAGCTGGCTACACCTTC
NA | NA | TRBJ1-1 | TRBV30 | CAWSVSPSYIAEAFF | TGTGCCTGGAGTGTTTCCCCTTCGTATATCGCTGAAGCTTTCTTT
NA | NA | TRBJ1-4 | TRBV6-1 | CASSALRGEKLFF | TGTGCCAGCAGTGCCTTAAGGGGGGAAAAACTGTTTTTT
NA | NA | TRBJ2-7 | TRBV28 | CASSGLKAETDYEQYF | TGTGCCAGCAGCGGCCTGAAGGCCGAGACTGATTACGAGCAGTACTTC
NA | NA | TRBJ1-2 | TRBV12-5 | CASGLKGEQRLYGYTF | TGTGCTAGTGGTCTTAAGGGAGAGCAACGACTATATGGCTACACCTTC
once | NA | TRBJ2-3 | TRBV7-9 | CASSLYRGAPADTQYF | TGTGCCAGCAGCTTATATCGCGGAGCCCCGGCAGATACGCAGTATTTT
NA | NA | TRBJ2-1 | TRBV30 | CAWSGGRLNNEQFF | TGTGCCTGGTCAGGGGGGAGGTTAAACAATGAGCAGTTCTTC
NA | TRBD1 | TRBJ1-4 | TRBV6-5 | CASSYFPPGGGEKLFF | TGTGCCAGCAGTTACTTCCCACCAGGGGGCGGTGAAAAACTGTTTTTT
NA | TRBD1 | TRBJ1-2 | TRBV4-1 | CASSQGPFTGVNYGYTF | TGCGCCAGCAGCCAAGGCCCCTTTACAGGGGTCAACTATGGCTACACCTTC
NA | NA | TRBJ1-2 | TRBV19 | CASSIAGGQTGGYTF | TGTGCCAGTAGTATAGCCGGTGGGCAAACTGGAGGCTACACCTTC
once | TRBD1 | TRBJ1-1 | TRBV7-2 | CASSLPRRTGGMNTEAFF | TGTGCCAGCAGCTTGCCAAGAAGGACAGGGGGGATGAACACTGAAGCTTTCTTT
NA | NA | TRBJ2-7 | TRBV9 | CASNVLPGEYEQYF | TGTGCCAGCAACGTACTACCAGGGGAATACGAGCAGTACTTC
NA | NA | TRBJ1-5 | TRBV7-2 | CASSLVFRGGSNQPQHF | TGTGCCAGCAGCTTAGTGTTCAGGGGTGGGAGCAATCAGCCCCAGCATTTT
NA | TRBD1 | TRBJ1-4 | TRBV30 | CAWTLDRATNEKLFF | TGTGCCTGGACCCTGGACAGGGCAACTAATGAAAAACTGTTTTTT
NA | TRBD1 | TRBJ2-1 | TRBV19 | CASSSRDRDNEQFF | TGTGCCAGTAGTAGCCGGGACAGAGACAATGAGCAGTTCTTC
NA | TRBD1 | TRBJ2-2 | TRBV6-4 | CASSDRGQDTGELFF | TGTGCCAGCAGTGACAGGGGGCAAGACACCGGGGAGCTGTTTTTT
NA | NA | TRBJ1-3 | TRBV5-1 | CASSPTTVASGNTIYF | TGCGCCAGCAGCCCTACTACGGTAGCCTCTGGAAACACCATATATTTT
NA | NA | TRBJ2-7 | TRBV5-6 | CASSLSLAFYEQYF | TGTGCCAGCAGCTTATCGTTGGCTTTCTACGAGCAGTACTTC
NA | NA | TRBJ1-3 | TRBV5-1 | CASSWGPLDSGNTIYF | TGCGCCAGCAGCTGGGGCCCGTTGGACTCTGGAAACACCATATATTTT
NA | NA | TRBJ2-5 | TRBV7-2 | CASSFIGRGGDQETQYF | TGTGCCAGCAGCTTTATTGGCAGGGGAGGGGATCAAGAGACCCAGTACTTC
NA | NA | TRBJ1-1 | TRBV4-2 | CASSHEQESATEAFF | TGTGCCAGCAGCCACGAACAGGAGTCGGCCACTGAAGCTTTCTTT
NA | NA | TRBJ2-7 | TRBV18 | CASSPLGGRDEQYF | TGTGCCAGCTCGCCCCTTGGGGGCCGGGACGAGCAGTACTTC
NA | TRBD2 | TRBJ2-7 | TRBV6-4 | CASSTGLAGAYEQYF | TGTGCCAGCAGTACCGGACTAGCGGGTGCCTACGAGCAGTACTTC
NA | NA | TRBJ1-3 | TRBV25-1 | CASSEGQSGNTIYF | TGTGCCAGCAGTGAAGGACAGTCGGGAAACACCATATATTTT
NA | NA | TRBJ1-1 | TRBV4-3 | CASSQEGEIVAFF | TGCGCCAGCAGCCAAGAAGGGGAAATCGTCGCTTTCTTT
once | TRBD1 | TRBJ1-1 | TRBV11-2 | CASSLTGANTEAFF | TGTGCCAGCAGCTTAACAGGGGCGAACACTGAAGCTTTCTTT
NA | NA | TRBJ2-7 | TRBV21-1 | CASSLQGRLAGSPPEQYF | TGTGCCAGCAGCTTGCAGGGAAGACTAGCGGGATCCCCTCCCGAGCAGTACTTC
NA | NA | TRBJ2-7 | TRBV7-2 | CASSLEGRLGEQYF | TGTGCCAGCAGCTTGGAGGGGAGGCTCGGCGAGCAGTACTTC
NA | NA | TRBJ2-7 | TRBV11-2 | CASSLDPQGYEQYF | TGTGCCAGCAGCTTAGATCCACAGGGCTACGAGCAGTACTTC
once | TRBD2 | TRBJ2-7 | TRBV27 | CATQTSGGPSPSYEQYF | TGTGCCACCCAGACTAGCGGGGGTCCTTCGCCTTCCTACGAGCAGTACTTC
NA | TRBD1 | TRBJ1-2 | TRBV11-2 | CASSLGQGFNYGYTF | TGTGCCAGCAGCCTGGGACAGGGGTTTAACTATGGCTACACCTTC
NA | NA | TRBJ2-2 | TRBV25-1 | CASSDENTSPYTGELFF | TGTGCCAGCAGTGATGAAAACACTAGTCCCTACACCGGGGAGCTGTTTTTT
NA | TRBD2 | TRBJ2-5 | TRBV7-6 | CASSLALAGGETQYF | TGTGCCAGCAGCTTAGCGCTAGCGGGAGGGGAGACCCAGTACTTC
NA | NA | TRBJ2-7 | TRBV10-3 | CAISEPRGGVYEQYF | TGTGCCATCAGTGAGCCGAGGGGAGGAGTCTACGAGCAGTACTTC
NA | NA | TRBJ2-7 | TRBV10-3 | CAISDSGTLRNYEQYF | TGTGCCATCAGTGATTCCGGGACTCTCAGAAACTACGAGCAGTACTTC
medium-sized | NA | TRBJ1-6 | TRBV7-9 | CARREVHF | TGTGCCAGGAGGGAGGTCCACTTT
NA | NA | TRBJ1-4 | TRBV11-3 | CASSIPTALGNEKLFF | TGTGCCAGCAGCATTCCGACAGCTTTGGGTAATGAAAAACTGTTTTTT
NA | TRBD2 | TRBJ2-7 | TRBV10-3 | CAISGGPGLALCEQYF | TGTGCCATCAGTGGGGGGCCGGGACTAGCGTTGTGCGAGCAGTACTTC
NA | NA | TRBJ2-7 | TRBV10-3 | CAISERTGLGVYEQYF | TGTGCCATCAGTGAGCGAACAGGGCTCGGGGTCTACGAGCAGTACTTC
NA | TRBD1 | TRBJ1-5 | TRBV28 | CASSADRGGRWGNQPQHF | TGTGCCAGCAGTGCGGACCGAGGGGGCCGGTGGGGCAATCAGCCCCAGCATTTT
NA | NA | TRBJ2-5 | TRBV10-3 | CAISESGAGALQETQYF | TGTGCCATCAGTGAGTCGGGGGCCGGGGCACTCCAAGAGACCCAGTACTTC
NA | TRBD1 | TRBJ1-4 | TRBV11-3 | CASSVGTGQTNEKLFF | TGTGCCAGCAGCGTCGGGACAGGGCAAACTAATGAAAAACTGTTTTTT
NA | TRBD2 | TRBJ2-5 | TRBV7-9 | CASSLGWTSGNQETQYF | TGTGCCAGCAGCTTAGGTTGGACTAGCGGGAACCAAGAGACCCAGTACTTC